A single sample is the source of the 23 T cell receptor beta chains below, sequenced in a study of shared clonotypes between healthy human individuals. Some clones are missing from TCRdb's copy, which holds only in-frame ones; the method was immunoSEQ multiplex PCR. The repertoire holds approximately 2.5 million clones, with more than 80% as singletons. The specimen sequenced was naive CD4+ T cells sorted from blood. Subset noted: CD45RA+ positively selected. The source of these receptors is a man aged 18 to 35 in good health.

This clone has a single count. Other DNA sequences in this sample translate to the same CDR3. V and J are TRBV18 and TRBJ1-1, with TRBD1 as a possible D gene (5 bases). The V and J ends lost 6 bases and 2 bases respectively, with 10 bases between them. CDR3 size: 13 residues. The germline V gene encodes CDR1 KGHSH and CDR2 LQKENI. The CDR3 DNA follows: TGTGCCAGCTCTCCCCAGGGAAACACTGAAGCTTTCTTT. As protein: CASSPQGNTEAFF.

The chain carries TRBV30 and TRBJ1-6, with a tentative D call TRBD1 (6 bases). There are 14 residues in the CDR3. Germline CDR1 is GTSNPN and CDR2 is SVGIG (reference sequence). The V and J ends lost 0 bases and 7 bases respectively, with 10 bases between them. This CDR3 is CAWSVGQRNSPLHF. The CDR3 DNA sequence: TGTGCCTGGAGTGTCGGACAGCGGAATTCACCCCTCCACTTT.

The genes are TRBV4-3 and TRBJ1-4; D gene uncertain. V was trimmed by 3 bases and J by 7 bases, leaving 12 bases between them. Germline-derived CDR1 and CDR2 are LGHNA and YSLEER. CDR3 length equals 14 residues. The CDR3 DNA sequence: TGCGCCAGCAGCCAGAGGGCTTTAAGTGAAAAACTGTTTTTT. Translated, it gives CASSQRALSEKLFF.

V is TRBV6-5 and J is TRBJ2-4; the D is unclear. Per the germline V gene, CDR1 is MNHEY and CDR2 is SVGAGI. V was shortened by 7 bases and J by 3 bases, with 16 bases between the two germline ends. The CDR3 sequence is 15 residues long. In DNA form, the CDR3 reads TGTGCCAGCACCGACCCCCTCCTTGGCAAAAACATTCAGTACTTC. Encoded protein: CASTDPLLGKNIQYF.

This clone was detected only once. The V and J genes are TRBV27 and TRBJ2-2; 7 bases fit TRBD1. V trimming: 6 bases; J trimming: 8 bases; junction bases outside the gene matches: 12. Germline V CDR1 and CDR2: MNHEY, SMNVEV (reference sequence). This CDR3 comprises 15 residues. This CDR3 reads CASSQTEAGGGELFF. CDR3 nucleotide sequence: TGTGCCAGCAGCCAGACGGAAGCAGGGGGAGGGGAGCTGTTTTTT.

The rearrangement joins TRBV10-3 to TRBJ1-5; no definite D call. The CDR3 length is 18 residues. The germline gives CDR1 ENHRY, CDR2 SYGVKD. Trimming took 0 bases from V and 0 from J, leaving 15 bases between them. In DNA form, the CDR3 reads TGTGCCATCAGTGAGTCAAGGGCTCGATCTGATAGCAATCAGCCCCAGCATTTT. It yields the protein CAISESRARSDSNQPQHF.

CDR3 protein: CAISLSMNTEAFF. The CDR3 DNA is TGTGCCATCAGTCTCAGCATGAACACTGAAGCTTTCTTT. This chain joins TRBV10-3 and TRBJ1-1; D gene ambiguous. Trimming pared 5 bases from V and 0 bases from J, leaving 7 bases between. Germline-derived CDR1 and CDR2 are ENHRY and SYGVKD. The CDR3 runs to 13 residues.

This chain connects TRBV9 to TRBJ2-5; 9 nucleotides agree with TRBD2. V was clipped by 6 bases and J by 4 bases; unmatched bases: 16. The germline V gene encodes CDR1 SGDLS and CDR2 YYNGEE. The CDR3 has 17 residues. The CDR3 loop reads CASNSGRLAGPRETQYF. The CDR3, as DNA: TGTGCCAGCAACTCAGGGAGGCTAGCGGGGCCCAGAGAGACCCAGTACTTC. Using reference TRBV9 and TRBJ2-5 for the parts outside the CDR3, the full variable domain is DSGVTQTPKHLITATGQRVTLRCSPRSGDLSVYWYQQSLDQGLQFLIQYYNGEERAKGNILERFSAQQFPDLHSELNLSSLELGDSALYFCASNSGRLAGPRETQYFGPGTRLLVL.

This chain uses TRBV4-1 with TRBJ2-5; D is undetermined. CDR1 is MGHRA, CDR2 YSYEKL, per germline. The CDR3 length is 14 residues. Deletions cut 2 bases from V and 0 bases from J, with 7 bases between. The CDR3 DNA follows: TGCGCCAGCAGCCAAACACTGTACCAAGAGACCCAGTACTTC. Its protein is CASSQTLYQETQYF.

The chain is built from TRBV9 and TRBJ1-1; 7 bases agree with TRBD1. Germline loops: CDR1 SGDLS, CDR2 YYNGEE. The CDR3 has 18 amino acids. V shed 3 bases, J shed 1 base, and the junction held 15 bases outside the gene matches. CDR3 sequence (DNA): TGTGCCAGCAGCGCCCGAACCTTTAAGGGGGCCGGGAACACTGAAGCTTTCTTT. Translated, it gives CASSARTFKGAGNTEAFF.

The CDR3, as DNA: TGTGCCAGCAGCTGGGCGTTTGGAGAGACCCAGTACTTC. Its translation is CASSWAFGETQYF. The rearrangement uses TRBV7-2 and TRBJ2-5; D gene unclear. From germline, CDR1 is SGHTA and CDR2 FQGNSA. The CDR3 spans 13 residues. V shed 4 bases and J shed 4 bases, with 10 bases lying between them. Looking up the rest from reference TRBV7-2 and TRBJ2-5 gives the full variable domain: GAGVSQSPSNKVTEKGKDVELRCDPISGHTALYWYRQSLGQGLEFLIYFQGNSAPDKSGLPSDRFSAERTGGSVSTLTIQRTQQEDSAVYLCASSWAFGETQYFGPGTRLLVL.

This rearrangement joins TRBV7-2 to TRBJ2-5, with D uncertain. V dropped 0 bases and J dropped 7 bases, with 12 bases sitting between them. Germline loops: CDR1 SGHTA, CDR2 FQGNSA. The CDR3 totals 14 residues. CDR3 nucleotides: TGTGCCAGCAGCTTAGCGAAGATAGTTGGGACCCAGTACTTC. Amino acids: CASSLAKIVGTQYF.

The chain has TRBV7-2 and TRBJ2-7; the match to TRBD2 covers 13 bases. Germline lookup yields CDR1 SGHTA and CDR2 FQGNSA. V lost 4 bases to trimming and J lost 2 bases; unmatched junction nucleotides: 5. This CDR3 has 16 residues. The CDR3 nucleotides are TGTGCCAGCAGCTCGGGACTAGCGGGAATCCCCTACGAGCAGTACTTC. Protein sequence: CASSSGLAGIPYEQYF.

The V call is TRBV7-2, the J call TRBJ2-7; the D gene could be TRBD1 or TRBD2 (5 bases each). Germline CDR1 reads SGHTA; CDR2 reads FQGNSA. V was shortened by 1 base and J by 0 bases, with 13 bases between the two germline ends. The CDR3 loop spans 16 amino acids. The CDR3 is CASSLGPLGVSYEQYF. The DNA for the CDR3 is TGTGCCAGCAGCTTAGGGCCCCTGGGGGTCTCCTACGAGCAGTACTTC.

Here the CDR3 DNA reads TGTGCCAGCTCACCAGACCTTCGGTCCGAGCAGTACTTC. Its protein is CASSPDLRSEQYF. The rearrangement uses TRBV18 and TRBJ2-7, with unresolved D. The CDR3 totals 13 residues. Germline V lookup: CDR1 KGHSH, CDR2 LQKENI. Trimming removed 2 bases from V and 6 bases from J, with 11 bases in between.

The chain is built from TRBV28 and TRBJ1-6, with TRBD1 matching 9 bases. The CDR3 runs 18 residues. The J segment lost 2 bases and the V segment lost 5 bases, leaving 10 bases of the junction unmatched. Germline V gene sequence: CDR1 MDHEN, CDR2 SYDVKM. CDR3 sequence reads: CASSETGGVFAYNSPLHF. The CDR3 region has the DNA TGTGCCAGCAGTGAGACAGGGGGTGTTTTCGCCTATAATTCACCCCTCCACTTT.

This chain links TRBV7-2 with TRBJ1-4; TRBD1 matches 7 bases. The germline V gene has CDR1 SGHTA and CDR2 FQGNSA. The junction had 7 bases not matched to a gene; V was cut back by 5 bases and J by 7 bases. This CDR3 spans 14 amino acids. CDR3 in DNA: TGTGCCAGCAGCCTCAGGGGGAAGAGTGAAAAACTGTTTTTT. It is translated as CASSLRGKSEKLFF.

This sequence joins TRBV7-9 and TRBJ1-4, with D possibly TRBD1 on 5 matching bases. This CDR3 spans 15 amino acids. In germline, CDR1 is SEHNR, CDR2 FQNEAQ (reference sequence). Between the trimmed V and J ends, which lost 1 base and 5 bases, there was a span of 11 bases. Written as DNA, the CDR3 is TGTGCCAGCAGCTTAGGGTGGAACAGGAATGAAAAACTGTTTTTT. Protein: CASSLGWNRNEKLFF.

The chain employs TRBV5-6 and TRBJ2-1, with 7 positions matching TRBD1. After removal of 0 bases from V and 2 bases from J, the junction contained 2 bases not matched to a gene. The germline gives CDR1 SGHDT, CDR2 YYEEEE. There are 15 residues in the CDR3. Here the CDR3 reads CASSLGTGTYNEQFF. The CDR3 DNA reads TGTGCCAGCAGCTTGGGGACAGGAACCTACAATGAGCAGTTCTTC.

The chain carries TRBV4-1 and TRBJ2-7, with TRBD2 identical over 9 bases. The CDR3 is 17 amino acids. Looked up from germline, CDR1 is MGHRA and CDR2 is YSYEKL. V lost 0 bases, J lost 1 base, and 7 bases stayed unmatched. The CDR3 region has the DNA TGCGCCAGCAGCCAAGATCCAGGGGCGGGAGGGTCCTACGAGCAGTACTTC. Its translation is CASSQDPGAGGSYEQYF.

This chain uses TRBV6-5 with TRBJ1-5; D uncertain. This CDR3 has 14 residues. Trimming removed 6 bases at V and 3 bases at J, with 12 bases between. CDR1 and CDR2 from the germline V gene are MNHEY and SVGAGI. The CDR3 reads CASREGTLNQPQHF. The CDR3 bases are TGTGCCAGCAGAGAGGGAACCCTCAATCAGCCCCAGCATTTT.

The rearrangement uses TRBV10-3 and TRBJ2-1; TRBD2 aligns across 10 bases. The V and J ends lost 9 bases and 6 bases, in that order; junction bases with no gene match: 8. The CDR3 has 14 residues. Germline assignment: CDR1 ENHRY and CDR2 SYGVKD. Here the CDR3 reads CAMGTSGEFNEQFF. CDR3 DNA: TGTGCCATGGGAACTAGCGGGGAATTCAATGAGCAGTTCTTC.

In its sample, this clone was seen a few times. CDR3 protein: CASSQILGPQHF. The CDR3, as DNA: TGCGCCAGCAGCCAGATCCTGGGGCCCCAGCATTTT. The V call is TRBV4-1, the J call TRBJ1-5; no definite D call. This CDR3 has 12 amino acids. Germline loops: CDR1 MGHRA, CDR2 YSYEKL. V gave up 3 bases and J gave up 9 bases, with 9 bases separating them.